This entry lists 14 T cell receptor beta chains sequenced from one sample in a study of blood T cell repertoires in COVID-19. Clones were sequenced by immunoSEQ multiplex PCR, and TCRdb holds only the in-frame ones, with some missing. The repertoire includes about 270,000 clones, about 87% of them detected once, and around 7.8% sits in the top ten. The sample was peripheral blood. The receptors derive from a human donor in a cohort sampled during active COVID-19.

This clone was detected only a few times. V is TRBV7-8 and J is TRBJ2-1; 13 bases match TRBD2. Losses at the gene ends were 4 bases for V and 6 bases for J; bases not matched to a gene: 12. The CDR3 covers 18 residues. Germline CDR1 SGHVS, CDR2 FQNEAQ. This chain's CDR3 is CASSSSFIGLAGVNEQFF. In DNA, the CDR3 is TGTGCCAGCAGCTCGAGCTTTATTGGACTAGCGGGAGTCAATGAGCAGTTCTTC.

The chain couples TRBV11-3 to TRBJ1-1, with D perhaps TRBD1 (6 bases). The germline V gene encodes CDR1 SGHNT and CDR2 YENEEA. The V end lost 6 bases, the J end lost 1 base, and 9 bases lay between the germline ends. There are 13 residues in the CDR3. The DNA for the CDR3 is TGTGCCAGCAGTAACAGGGAGAACACTGAAGCTTTCTTT. Translating it yields CASSNRENTEAFF.

The chain combines TRBV19 with TRBJ1-2; TRBD1 aligns across 8 bases. The CDR3 is made up of 14 amino acids. Germline V lookup: CDR1 LNHDA, CDR2 SQIVND (reference sequence). Losses at the gene ends were 3 bases for V and 4 bases for J; bases not matched to a gene: 4. CDR3 sequence reads: CASSMTGAFYGYTF. The CDR3 nucleotides read TGTGCCAGTAGTATGACAGGGGCCTTCTATGGCTACACCTTC.

This clone has just a few counts. V and J are TRBV11-1 and TRBJ1-3, with 7 positions matching TRBD1. In germline, CDR1 is SGHAT, CDR2 FQDESV (reference sequence). The CDR3 totals 13 residues. The V gene end was trimmed by 3 bases and the J gene end by 7 bases; junction bases not matched to a gene: 3. DNA for the CDR3: TGTGCCAGCAGCTTGATACAGGGGAACACCATATATTTT. Translation: CASSLIQGNTIYF. The full variable domain, rest sourced from reference TRBV11-1 and TRBJ1-3, is EAEVAQSPRYKITEKSQAVAFWCDPISGHATLYWYRQILGQGPELLVQFQDESVVDDSQLPKDRFSAERLKGVDSTLKIQPAELGDSAMYLCASSLIQGNTIYFGEGSWLTVV.

This sequence joins TRBV4-1 and TRBJ2-5, with D unresolved. Germline CDR1 is MGHRA and CDR2 is YSYEKL. Trimming pared 0 bases from V and 2 bases from J, leaving 10 bases between. The CDR3 consists of 15 residues. Written as DNA, the CDR3 is TGCGCCAGCAGCCAAGATCGACAAATGCAAGAGACCCAGTACTTC. Its translation is CASSQDRQMQETQYF.

This sequence joins TRBV15 and TRBJ1-1; 8 bases fit TRBD1. The CDR3 is 15 residues long. Germline V gene lookup returns CDR1 LNHNV and CDR2 YYDKDF (reference sequence). The V gene end was trimmed by 5 bases and the J gene end by 8 bases; junction bases not matched to a gene: 13. CDR3 sequence reads: CATSGTDRGRFEAFF. CDR3 DNA: TGTGCCACCAGCGGGACCGACAGGGGACGTTTCGAAGCTTTCTTT.

The chain uses TRBV3-1 (or the pseudogene TRBV3-2) and TRBJ2-1; D gene uncertain. Germline V gene data show CDR1 as LGHDT and CDR2 as YNNKEL (reference sequence). Trimming left V 7 bases short and J 7 bases short, with 11 bases between. The CDR3 loop spans 12 amino acids. The CDR3 coding sequence is TGTGCCAGCACGTCCGTCGGGAATGAGCAGTTCTTC. This codes for CASTSVGNEQFF.

The rearrangement links TRBV19 to TRBJ2-2; 9 bases are shared with TRBD1. This CDR3 has 14 amino acids. Per the germline V gene, CDR1 is LNHDA and CDR2 is SQIVND (reference sequence). Unmatched junction bases numbered 4, after V lost 10 bases and J lost 1 base. The CDR3 protein is CATQGALNTGELFF. DNA of the CDR3: TGTGCCACACAGGGGGCACTGAACACCGGGGAGCTGTTTTTT. The whole variable domain, filled in from reference TRBV19 and TRBJ2-2, reads DGGITQSPKYLFRKEGQNVTLSCEQNLNHDAMYWYRQDPGQGLRLIYYSQIVNDFQKGDIAEGYSVSREKKESFPLTVTSAQKNPTAFYLCATQGALNTGELFFGEGSRLTVL.

The chain uses TRBV9 and TRBJ2-1, with D possibly matching TRBD1 (5 bases). The germline V gene encodes CDR1 SGDLS and CDR2 YYNGEE. Trimming pared 1 base from V and 3 bases from J, leaving 11 bases between. The CDR3 has 15 amino acids. The DNA for the CDR3 is TGTGCCAGCAGCGTATCAGGGTTGTTCTACAATGAGCAGTTCTTC. It codes for CASSVSGLFYNEQFF.

The chain couples TRBV4-1 to TRBJ2-1; D is possibly TRBD2 (5 bases). There are 15 residues in the CDR3. Germline V gene lookup returns CDR1 MGHRA and CDR2 YSYEKL. V dropped 1 base and J dropped 10 bases, with 17 bases sitting between them. The CDR3 reads CASSQGRNSRAEQFF. For the CDR3, the DNA is TGCGCCAGCAGCCAAGGGAGGAACTCGCGTGCGGAGCAGTTCTTC.

The chain uses TRBV10-3 and TRBJ1-1, with D unresolved. Deletions cut 7 bases from V and 11 bases from J, with 23 bases between. CDR3 length equals 14 residues. Germline-derived CDR1 and CDR2 are ENHRY and SYGVKD. This CDR3 is CAINPGLRAGGAFF. CDR3 coding DNA: TGTGCCATCAACCCCGGGTTGAGGGCCGGAGGTGCTTTCTTT.

V and J are TRBV7-9 and TRBJ2-5; no firm D call. V was shortened by 1 base and J by 5 bases, with 11 bases between the two germline ends. This CDR3 spans 14 amino acids. Germline CDR1 SEHNR, CDR2 FQNEAQ (reference sequence). The chain's CDR3 is CASSLVSTQETQYF. DNA of the CDR3: TGTGCCAGCAGCTTAGTGTCCACACAGGAGACCCAGTACTTC. The variable domain in full, completed from reference TRBV7-9 and TRBJ2-5, reads DTGVSQNPRHKITKRGQNVTFRCDPISEHNRLYWYRQTLGQGPEFLTYFQNEAQLEKSRLLSDRFSAERPKGSFSTLEIQRTEQGDSAMYLCASSLVSTQETQYFGPGTRLLVL.

The J gene is TRBJ1-4, the V gene TRBV5-1; 7 bases line up with TRBD1. In germline, CDR1 is SGHRS, CDR2 YFSETQ. This CDR3 contains 15 residues. The V gene end was trimmed by 4 bases and the J gene end by 8 bases; junction bases not matched to a gene: 11. CDR3 residues: CASSQRQGVGEKLFF. In nucleotides, the CDR3 is TGCGCCAGCAGCCAGAGACAGGGTGTGGGCGAAAAACTGTTTTTT. The whole variable domain, remainder taken from reference TRBV5-1 and TRBJ1-4, is KAGVTQTPRYLIKTRGQQVTLSCSPISGHRSVSWYQQTPGQGLQFLFEYFSETQRNKGNFPGRFSGRQFSNSRSEMNVSTLELGDSALYLCASSQRQGVGEKLFFGSGTQLSVL.

J is TRBJ2-7 and V is TRBV10-1; D ambiguous. This CDR3 has 13 residues. V was trimmed by 5 bases and J by 2 bases, leaving 10 bases between them. Germline lookup yields CDR1 WNHNN and CDR2 SYGVQD (reference sequence). CDR3 in amino acids: CASSTWPTYEQYF. The CDR3 DNA sequence: TGCGCCAGCAGTACATGGCCCACCTACGAGCAGTACTTC.